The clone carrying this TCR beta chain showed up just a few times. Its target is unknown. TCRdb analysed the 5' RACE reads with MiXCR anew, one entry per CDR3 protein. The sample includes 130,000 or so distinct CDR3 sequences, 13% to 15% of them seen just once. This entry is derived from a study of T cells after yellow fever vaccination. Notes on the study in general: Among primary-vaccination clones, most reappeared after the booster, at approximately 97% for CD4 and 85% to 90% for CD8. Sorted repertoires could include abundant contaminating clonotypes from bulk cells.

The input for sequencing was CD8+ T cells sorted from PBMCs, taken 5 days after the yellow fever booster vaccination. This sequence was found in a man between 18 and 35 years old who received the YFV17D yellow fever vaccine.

Written as DNA, the CDR3 is TGTGCCAGCAGCTTATGGGACCGGGGGGGCCCAGATACGCAGTATTTT. It is translated as CASSLWDRGGPDTQYF. The gene calls are TRBV7-2 and TRBJ2-3, with 8 bases lining up with TRBD2. Germline CDR1 SGHTA, CDR2 FQGNSA. The CDR3 loop spans 16 amino acids. The V segment lost 2 bases and the J segment 4 bases; nucleotides outside the gene matches: 8.